A selection of T cell receptor beta chains follows, all from one sample in a study of identical twins. One entry per CDR3 protein results from TCRdb running MiXCR on the 5' RACE reads. The sample includes roughly 490,000 distinct CDR3 sequences, 14% seen only once; the top ten take approximately 0.98%. The data also belong to a second study, concerning yellow fever vaccine responses in identical twins.

The sequenced material came from CD4+ T cells sorted from blood. These receptor sequences come from a woman aged 18-29 years in good health. The conserved cysteine and the conserved F or W are not part of the CDR3 here. The order of the fields is clone size, V gene, CDR3 protein. The size of a clone is reported for some rows only, either as once, few or many, or as a class for expanded clones.

abundance: few
v_gene: TRBV24-1
CDR3aa: ATSDSMGQSNQPQH

abundance: .
v_gene: TRBV24-1
CDR3aa: ATSDPRGSYNEQF

abundance: many
v_gene: TRBV4-3
CDR3aa: ASSFQGDEKLF

abundance: few
v_gene: TRBV5-1
CDR3aa: ASSRLAGSQETQY

abundance: few
v_gene: TRBV5-1
CDR3aa: ASSQVGQNTGELF

abundance: few
v_gene: TRBV6-1
CDR3aa: ASSRLNRPGQGFYEQY

abundance: many
v_gene: TRBV5-1
CDR3aa: ASSQQGANTGELF

abundance: once
v_gene: TRBV3-1
CDR3aa: ASTPLRDRRRGTEAF

abundance: few
v_gene: TRBV25-1
CDR3aa: ASSDIVSNQPQH

abundance: .
v_gene: TRBV12-3/TRBV12-4
CDR3aa: ASTTSGITPGELF

abundance: many
v_gene: TRBV5-1
CDR3aa: ASSPGTPTDTQY

abundance: .
v_gene: TRBV7-2
CDR3aa: ASSLKRINEQF

abundance: few
v_gene: TRBV7-8
CDR3aa: ASSRGTSGGHEQF

abundance: .
v_gene: TRBV28
CDR3aa: ASSSPGQGFTDTQY

abundance: few
v_gene: TRBV21-1
CDR3aa: AAGGRTDTQY

abundance: .
v_gene: TRBV5-1
CDR3aa: ASKDGSGLEQY

abundance: .
v_gene: TRBV20-1
CDR3aa: SAREPRDYLVGELF

abundance: .
v_gene: TRBV10-3
CDR3aa: AITPGPAANYGYT

abundance: .
v_gene: TRBV29-1
CDR3aa: SVPRVLSHTEAF

abundance: .
v_gene: TRBV6-1
CDR3aa: ASCSGTGAGEQY

abundance: many
v_gene: TRBV28
CDR3aa: ASSLEAGGGKETQY

abundance: .
v_gene: TRBV10-3
CDR3aa: AISGLAGELF

abundance: few
v_gene: TRBV6-5
CDR3aa: ASSYGTGTGSNQPQH

abundance: .
v_gene: TRBV25-1
CDR3aa: ASSLSRAINEKLF

abundance: few
v_gene: TRBV9
CDR3aa: ASSVVGPPPTGELF

abundance: few
v_gene: TRBV28
CDR3aa: ASSFLLGIKSPLH

abundance: few
v_gene: TRBV2
CDR3aa: ASIFTSGPDGAKNIQY

abundance: .
v_gene: TRBV15
CDR3aa: ATRGLAGISDTQY

abundance: .
v_gene: TRBV7-9
CDR3aa: ASSQDNQPQH

abundance: few
v_gene: TRBV7-2
CDR3aa: ASNDRDLSGQETQY

abundance: .
v_gene: TRBV20-1
CDR3aa: SAPIAGGAKNIQY

abundance: many
v_gene: TRBV6-6
CDR3aa: ASSPSPYEQY